This T cell receptor beta chain was captured by sequencing in a study of CD8 T cells in ankylosing spondylitis. For TCR beta, libraries came from quantitative 5'-RACE with molecular barcodes. From the 5' RACE reads, TCRdb called clonotypes with MiXCR, one entry per CDR3 protein. Here the sample spans more than 500,000 distinct CDR3 sequences, about 5.7% being singletons. The CDR3 is made up of 16 amino acids. V shed 7 bases and J shed 0 bases, with 16 bases lying between them. Germline V gene data show CDR1 as MDHEN and CDR2 as SYDVKM. General study findings and limits: Matched ankylosing spondylitis synovial fluid reportedly showed significant enrichment of disease-linked clones. In ankylosing spondylitis blood, a motif of roughly eight highly homologous TCR beta variants appeared characteristic.

There are many counts of this clonotype. Antigen specificity is unknown. The specimen sequenced was blood, either unsorted or a sorted T cell fraction (not recorded which). This TCR was sampled from a male donor with ankylosing spondylitis. The chain is built from TRBV28 and TRBJ2-4; maybe TRBD1 (5 bases). The DNA for the CDR3 is TGTGCCAGCACCCGGTCGCAGGGAATAGCCAAAAACATTCAGTACTTC. It encodes CASTRSQGIAKNIQYF. Drawing the rest from reference TRBV28 and TRBJ2-4, the complete variable domain is DVKVTQSSRYLVKRTGEKVFLECVQDMDHENMFWYRQDPGLGLRLIYFSYDVKMKEKGDIPEGYSVSREKKERFSLILESASTNQTSMYLCASTRSQGIAKNIQYFGAGTRLSVL.